Listed here are 21 T cell receptor beta chains from one sample, sequenced in a study of CD8 T cells in ankylosing spondylitis. TCRdb analysed the 5' RACE reads with MiXCR anew, one entry per CDR3 protein. The data show around 150,000 distinct CDR3 sequences, more than 40% seen once. The specimen sequenced was synovial fluid, either unsorted or a sorted T cell fraction (not recorded which). These TCRs come from a male donor with ankylosing spondylitis.

This chain connects TRBV28 to TRBJ2-1; possibly TRBD1 or TRBD2 for D (6 bases each). V lost 2 bases to trimming and J lost 13 bases, with 12 bases between them. This CDR3 has 12 amino acids. The V gene's germline CDR1 is MDHEN and CDR2 SYDVKM. The CDR3 nucleotides are TGTGCCAGCAGTTTAATGTGGGGGGCTCAGTTCTTC. It translates to CASSLMWGAQFF. Variable domain in full (rest from reference TRBV28 and TRBJ2-1): DVKVTQSSRYLVKRTGEKVFLECVQDMDHENMFWYRQDPGLGLRLIYFSYDVKMKEKGDIPEGYSVSREKKERFSLILESASTNQTSMYLCASSLMWGAQFFGPGTRLTVL.

This clonotype was seen only a few times. The V call is TRBV3-1, the J call TRBJ2-1; 10 bases are shared with TRBD1. CDR3 size: 17 residues. The germline V gene encodes CDR1 LGHDT and CDR2 YNNKEL (reference sequence). V shed 4 bases, J shed 5 bases, and the junction held 11 bases outside the gene matches. In DNA, the CDR3 is TGTGCCAGCAGCCTAATATTCTCCGGGACAGGGGACAATGAGCAGTTCTTC. It is translated as CASSLIFSGTGDNEQFF.

This clonotype was picked up one time. The rearrangement uses TRBV19 and TRBJ1-5; tentative D call: TRBD1 (6 bases). This CDR3 region has 14 residues. V shed 9 bases and J shed 5 bases, with 17 bases lying between them. Germline CDR1 and CDR2: LNHDA and SQIVND (reference sequence). In DNA form, the CDR3 reads TGTGCCAGCGCAAAGGACAGCCGTTATCAGCCCCAGCATTTT. It specifies CASAKDSRYQPQHF. Variable domain in full (rest from reference TRBV19 and TRBJ1-5): DGGITQSPKYLFRKEGQNVTLSCEQNLNHDAMYWYRQDPGQGLRLIYYSQIVNDFQKGDIAEGYSVSREKKESFPLTVTSAQKNPTAFYLCASAKDSRYQPQHFGDGTRLSIL.

Many counts were recorded for this clonotype. This rearrangement joins TRBV19 to TRBJ2-2; TRBD2 agrees at 12 bases. This CDR3 contains 14 residues. Per the germline V gene, CDR1 is LNHDA and CDR2 is SQIVND (reference sequence). With 8 bases clipped from V and 6 bases from J, the junction kept 4 bases outside the gene matches. The CDR3 here is CASAASGGAGELFF. The CDR3, as DNA: TGTGCCAGTGCGGCTAGCGGGGGGGCCGGGGAGCTGTTTTTT.

The rearrangement uses TRBV27 and TRBJ2-1; 9 bases are shared with TRBD2. Germline trimming cut 3 bases from V and 4 bases from J; bases unmatched to any gene: 7. Germline CDR1 and CDR2: MNHEY and SMNVEV (reference sequence). The CDR3 length is 16 residues. CDR3 nucleotide sequence: TGTGCCAGCAGTTTTTATAGCGGGGGCCCTTACAATGAGCAGTTCTTC. This encodes CASSFYSGGPYNEQFF.

This rearrangement joins TRBV5-6 to TRBJ2-2; tentatively, D is TRBD1 or TRBD2 (6 bases each). Trimming shortened V by 1 base and J by 6 bases, and 13 bases separated the two germline ends. This CDR3 has 15 amino acids. Germline CDR1 reads SGHDT; CDR2 reads YYEEEE. Here the CDR3 DNA reads TGTGCCAGCAGCTTGCGTCGGGGGCATGCCGGGGAGCTGTTTTTT. It yields the protein CASSLRRGHAGELFF.

The V gene is TRBV5-6, the J gene TRBJ1-1; D is perhaps TRBD1 (6 bases). CDR1 and CDR2 (germline): SGHDT, YYEEEE. The V and J ends lost 0 bases and 6 bases respectively, with 15 bases between them. This CDR3 is 15 amino acids long. CDR3 DNA: TGTGCCAGCAGCTTGGGAGCAGGGGCTCGGTCTGAAGCTTTCTTT. This translates into CASSLGAGARSEAFF.

This chain links TRBV19 with TRBJ1-1; unclear D gene. CDR1 is LNHDA, CDR2 SQIVND, per germline (reference sequence). The CDR3 extends over 15 amino acids. Trimming pared 5 bases from V and 0 bases from J, leaving 13 bases between. CDR3 region: CASSVWAGMNTEAFF. The CDR3 coding sequence is TGTGCCAGTAGTGTTTGGGCCGGTATGAACACTGAAGCTTTCTTT.

This clonotype was counted a single time. The CDR3: CASSSRHAGMAYQPQHF. CDR3 bases: TGTGCCAGCAGTTCGAGACATGCAGGGATGGCGTATCAGCCCCAGCATTTT. The rearrangement links TRBV12-3 or TRBV12-4 to TRBJ1-5, with D maybe TRBD1 (5 bases). This CDR3 contains 17 residues. V was pared by 4 bases and J by 5 bases, with 21 bases between.

The chain couples TRBV6-1 to TRBJ1-6; no definite D call. The CDR3 consists of 15 residues. Germline assignment: CDR1 MNHNS and CDR2 SASEGT. V shed 5 bases and J shed 2 bases, with 10 bases lying between them. CDR3 protein: CASSPGGTYNSPLHF. As DNA, the CDR3 is TGTGCCAGCAGTCCCGGTGGGACCTATAATTCACCCCTCCACTTT.

This clonotype was picked up many times. The V call is TRBV7-9, the J call TRBJ2-7; no firm D call. CDR3 length equals 12 residues. Between the trimmed V and J ends, which lost 5 bases and 5 bases, there was a span of 10 bases. CDR1 is SEHNR and CDR2 is FQNEAQ in the germline V gene (reference sequence). CDR3 sequence: CASSPMGDEQYF. The CDR3 DNA sequence: TGTGCCAGCAGCCCAATGGGTGACGAGCAGTACTTC.

The V call is TRBV6-6, the J call TRBJ1-2; D is possibly TRBD1 (6 bases). The V gene's germline CDR1 is MNHNY and CDR2 SVGAGI (reference sequence). The CDR3 runs to 13 residues. Trimming took off 5 bases at V and 8 bases at J, with 15 bases between the two ends. CDR3 sequence: CASSRTVPRGYTF. The DNA for the CDR3 is TGTGCCAGCAGTCGGACAGTCCCTCGAGGCTACACCTTC.

This clonotype has just one count. J is TRBJ2-5 and V is TRBV4-1, with 7 bases that match TRBD2. Looked up from germline, CDR1 is MGHRA and CDR2 is YSYEKL. The CDR3 spans 16 residues. The V segment lost 1 base and the J segment 2 bases; nucleotides outside the gene matches: 7. CDR3 DNA sequence: TGCGCCAGCAGCCAAGTCGGGAGGCGGCCTCAAGAGACCCAGTACTTC. It translates to CASSQVGRRPQETQYF.

The CDR3 sequence is CASSLFSEYNEQFF. The CDR3 bases are TGTGCCAGCAGTTTATTTTCCGAGTACAATGAGCAGTTCTTC. V and J are TRBV27 and TRBJ2-1; D call uncertain. This CDR3 has 14 amino acids. Germline CDR1 MNHEY, CDR2 SMNVEV (reference sequence). V was clipped by 1 base and J by 4 bases, with 8 bases between them.

The rearrangement uses TRBV4-1 and TRBJ1-1; D not resolved. The length of the CDR3 is 15 residues. V dropped 2 bases and J dropped 3 bases, with 13 bases sitting between them. The germline V gene has CDR1 MGHRA and CDR2 YSYEKL. CDR3 nucleotides: TGCGCCAGCAGCCAACCCACGGACGGGGACACTGAAGCTTTCTTT. Translating it yields CASSQPTDGDTEAFF.

This clonotype was seen a handful of times. The rearrangement links TRBV27 to TRBJ1-1; D uncertain. Trimming left V 5 bases short and J 0 bases short, with 13 bases between. Germline CDR1 is MNHEY and CDR2 is SMNVEV (reference sequence). This CDR3 is 15 amino acids long. DNA for the CDR3: TGTGCCAGCAGTCAGTCATCCTACTTGAACACTGAAGCTTTCTTT. This gives the protein CASSQSSYLNTEAFF.

This chain links TRBV29-1 with TRBJ2-7; tentatively, D is TRBD1 (5 bases). This CDR3 is built from 12 residues. Trimming cost V 5 bases and J 4 bases, with 12 bases left between them. Germline values: CDR1 SQVTM, CDR2 ANQGSEA. This chain's CDR3 is CSVNVQGYEQYF. As DNA, the CDR3 is TGCAGCGTTAATGTGCAGGGTTACGAGCAGTACTTC.

The gene calls are TRBV28 and TRBJ2-2; D remains ambiguous. The CDR3 length is 13 residues. The V and J ends lost 6 bases and 3 bases respectively, with 8 bases between them. Germline-derived CDR1 and CDR2 are MDHEN and SYDVKM. The CDR3 nucleotides read TGTGCCAGCAGCCTAGGGTACACCGGGGAGCTGTTTTTT. As protein: CASSLGYTGELFF.

This clonotype has just a few counts. CDR3 in amino acids: CAVRNLGITDTQYF. The CDR3 region has the DNA TGTGCCGTCAGAAACTTGGGAATCACAGATACGCAGTATTTT. The chain combines TRBV7-6 with TRBJ2-3, with unresolved D. The V end lost 11 bases, the J end lost 2 bases, and 17 bases lay between the germline ends. Germline V gene sequence: CDR1 SGHVS, CDR2 FNYEAQ. The CDR3 consists of 14 residues. Looking up the rest from reference TRBV7-6 and TRBJ2-3 gives the full variable domain: GAGVSQSPRYKVTKRGQDVALRCDPISGHVSLYWYRQALGQGPEFLTYFNYEAQQDKSGLPNDRFSAERPEGSISTLTIQRTEQRDSAMYRCAVRNLGITDTQYFGPGTRLTVL.

The CDR3 nucleotides are TGCAGCGTTGAAGGGGTGGACAATGAAAAACTGTTTTTT. Its translation: CSVEGVDNEKLFF. The chain links TRBV29-1 to TRBJ1-4; D is undetermined. Germline V gene sequence: CDR1 SQVTM, CDR2 ANQGSEA. The CDR3 totals 13 residues. Trimming left V 1 base short and J 5 bases short, with 8 bases between.

V is TRBV6-5 and J is TRBJ2-7; 12 nucleotides align to TRBD2. The CDR3 covers 17 residues. J gave up 3 bases and V 4 bases, and 10 bases lay outside the gene matches. In germline, CDR1 is MNHEY, CDR2 SVGAGI. The CDR3 region has the DNA TGTGCCAGCAGTTCCGGACTAGCGGGGACACGCATCTACGAGCAGTACTTC. Amino acids: CASSSGLAGTRIYEQYF.